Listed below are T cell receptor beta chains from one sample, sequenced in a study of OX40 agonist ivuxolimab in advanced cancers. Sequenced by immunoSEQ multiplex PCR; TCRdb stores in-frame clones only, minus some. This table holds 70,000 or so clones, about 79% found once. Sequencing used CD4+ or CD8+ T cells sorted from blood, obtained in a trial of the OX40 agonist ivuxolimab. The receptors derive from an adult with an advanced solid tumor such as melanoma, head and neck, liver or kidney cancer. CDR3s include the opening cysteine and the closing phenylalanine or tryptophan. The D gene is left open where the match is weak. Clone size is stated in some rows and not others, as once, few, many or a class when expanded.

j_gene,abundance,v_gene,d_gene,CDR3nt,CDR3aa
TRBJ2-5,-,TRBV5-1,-,TGCGCCAGCAGGCCGGGAAGCCAAGAGACCCAGTACTTC,CASRPGSQETQYF
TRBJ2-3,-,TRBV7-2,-,TGTGCCAGCAGCTTAGGGGCTCAGGGGGATACGCAGTATTTT,CASSLGAQGDTQYF
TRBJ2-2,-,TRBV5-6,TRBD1,TGTGCCAGCAGCTTACGAGGACAGGGATGGACCGGGGAGCTGTTTTTT,CASSLRGQGWTGELFF
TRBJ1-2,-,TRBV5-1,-,TGCGCCAGCAGCTTCAGGACGGCGAACTATGGCTACACCTTC,CASSFRTANYGYTF
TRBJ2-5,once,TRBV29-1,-,TGCAGCTCCGGGGGAGAGACCCAGTACTTC,CSSGGETQYF
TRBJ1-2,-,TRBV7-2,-,TGTGCCAGCAGCTCCGGGGGGGGCGGAGGCTACACCTTC,CASSSGGGGGYTF
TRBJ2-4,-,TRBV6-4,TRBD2,TGTGCCAGCAGTGATCCTCCGGGACTAGCAGTAGCCAAAAACATTCAGTACTTC,CASSDPPGLAVAKNIQYF
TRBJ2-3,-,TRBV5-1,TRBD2,TGCGCCAGCAGCCCTAGCGGGGGGGATCCAGATACGCAGTATTTT,CASSPSGGDPDTQYF
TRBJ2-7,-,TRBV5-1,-,TGCGCCAGCAGTTTGCCTTTAGCAGAAACCTACGAGCAGTACTTC,CASSLPLAETYEQYF
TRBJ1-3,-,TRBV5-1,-,TGCGCCAGCAGCTTGGCCGTCGGGGCCTCTGGAAACACCATATATTTT,CASSLAVGASGNTIYF
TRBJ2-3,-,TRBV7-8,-,TGTGCCAGCAGCCCGGGGACTCGTGGGGCGGGTACGCAGTATTTT,CASSPGTRGAGTQYF
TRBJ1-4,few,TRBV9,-,TGTGCCAGCAGCGTACAAACAGGTGGAAATGAAAAACTGTTTTTT,CASSVQTGGNEKLFF
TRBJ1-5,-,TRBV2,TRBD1,TGTGCCAGCAGTACCAGGGGGCGCAGCAATCAGCCCCAGCATTTT,CASSTRGRSNQPQHF
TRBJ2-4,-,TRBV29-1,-,TGCAGCGTTTTGGGCCTCCATGGCCGGGGTATTCAGTACTTC,CSVLGLHGRGIQYF
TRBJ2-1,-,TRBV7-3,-,TGTGCCAGCAGCTATGCGGCAACCAACAATGAGCAGTTCTTC,CASSYAATNNEQFF
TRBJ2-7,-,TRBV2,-,TGTGCCAGCAGTGAAACTATAGGGGGCTACGAGCAGTACTTC,CASSETIGGYEQYF
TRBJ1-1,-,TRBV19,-,TGTGCCAGTAAGAATAGGGGGACTGAAGCTTTCTTT,CASKNRGTEAFF
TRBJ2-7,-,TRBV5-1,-,TGCGCCAGCAGCTTGGGAAATTTAGGCCCCTACGAGCAGTACTTC,CASSLGNLGPYEQYF
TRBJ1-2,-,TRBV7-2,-,TGTGCCAGCAGCCCCGCGGCAGGGAACTATGGCTACACCTTC,CASSPAAGNYGYTF
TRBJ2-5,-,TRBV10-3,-,TGTGCCATCAGCGCGGGGAAGGGGGTTCTAGAGACCCAGTACTTC,CAISAGKGVLETQYF
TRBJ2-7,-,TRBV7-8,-,TGTGCCAGCAAGCTTACGTTGGGACACCCCTCTGAGCAGTACTTC,CASKLTLGHPSEQYF
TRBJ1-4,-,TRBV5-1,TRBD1,TGCGCCAGCAGCCCCGGGACAGGGACGTCTAGGGGTGAAAAACTGTTTTTT,CASSPGTGTSRGEKLFF
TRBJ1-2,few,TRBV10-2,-,TGCGCCAGCAGTGAGACCTCCAGGGGCCTCTACACCTTC,CASSETSRGLYTF
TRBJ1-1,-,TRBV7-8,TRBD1,TGTGCCAGCAGCCCCGGCCGACAGGGGTGGACTGAAGCTTTCTTT,CASSPGRQGWTEAFF
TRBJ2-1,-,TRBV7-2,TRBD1,TGTGCCAGCAGCTTAAGGGACAGGGAGGACAATGAGCAGTTCTTC,CASSLRDREDNEQFF
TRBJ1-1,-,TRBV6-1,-,TGTGCCAGCAGTTCACAGGGCCTCACTGAAGCTTTCTTT,CASSSQGLTEAFF
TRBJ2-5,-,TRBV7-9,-,TGTGCCAGCAGCCTCACCGGACAGAAAGAGACCCAGTACTTC,CASSLTGQKETQYF
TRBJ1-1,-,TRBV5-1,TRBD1,TGCGCCAGCAGCCCGGACAGGGTAAGCACTGAAGCTTTCTTT,CASSPDRVSTEAFF
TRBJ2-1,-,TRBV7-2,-,TGTGCCAGCAGCTTAGGCCACGGGACGTTCTATGAGCAGTTCTTC,CASSLGHGTFYEQFF
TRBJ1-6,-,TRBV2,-,TGTGCCAGCAGGGAATCAGCTTCACCCCTCCACTTT,CASRESASPLHF
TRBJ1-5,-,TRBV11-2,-,TGTGCCAGCAGCCGAATGGGGGGCCCCAATCAGCCCCAGCATTTT,CASSRMGGPNQPQHF
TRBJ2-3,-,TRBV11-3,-,TGTGCCAGCAGCTCGATGGGGGGCACAGATACGCAGTATTTT,CASSSMGGTDTQYF
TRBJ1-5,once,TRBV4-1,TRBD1,TGCGCCAGCAGCCAATTTTTCGGACAGGACAATCAGCCCCAGCATTTT,CASSQFFGQDNQPQHF
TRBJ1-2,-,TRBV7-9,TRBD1,TGTGCCAGCAGCAGACCCGGGACAGGGTTAATTGGCTACACCTTC,CASSRPGTGLIGYTF
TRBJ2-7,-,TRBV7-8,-,TGTGCCAGCAGCTCAGGGCGACAGAGCTACGAGCAGTACTTC,CASSSGRQSYEQYF
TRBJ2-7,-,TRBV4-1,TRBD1,TGCGCCAGCAGCCAAGATAGGGACAGGGTTACCTACGAGCAGTACTTC,CASSQDRDRVTYEQYF
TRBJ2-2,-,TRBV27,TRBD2,TGTGCCAGCAGTAAAGGACTAGCGGGGAACACCGGGGAGCTGTTTTTT,CASSKGLAGNTGELFF
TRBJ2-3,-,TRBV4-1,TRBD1,TGCGCCAGCAGCCAAGAGGGCAGGGGGCCAGATACGCAGTATTTT,CASSQEGRGPDTQYF
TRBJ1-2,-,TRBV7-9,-,TGTGCCAGCAGCTTAGTCTCTGGGGGCGCGATTGGCTACACCTTC,CASSLVSGGAIGYTF
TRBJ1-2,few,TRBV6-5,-,TGTGCCAGCAGTGCCCAGGATTTCTATGGCTACACCTTC,CASSAQDFYGYTF
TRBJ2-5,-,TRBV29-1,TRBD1,TGCAGCGTTGAGGGACAGAACGAAGAGACCCAGTACTTC,CSVEGQNEETQYF
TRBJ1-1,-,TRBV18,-,TGTGCCAGCTCACCATTCGTACAGGCGCAGGACACTGAAGCTTTCTTT,CASSPFVQAQDTEAFF
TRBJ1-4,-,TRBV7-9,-,TGTGCCAGCAGCTTAGAGGGGTGGGGCGAAAAACTGTTTTTT,CASSLEGWGEKLFF
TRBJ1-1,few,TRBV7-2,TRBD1,TGTGCCAGCAGCCGACAGGGGGCGAGGGCTGAAGCTTTCTTT,CASSRQGARAEAFF
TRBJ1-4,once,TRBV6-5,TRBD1,TGTGCCAGCAGACCCCAGGGGGAGAGAGAAAAACTGTTTTTT,CASRPQGEREKLFF
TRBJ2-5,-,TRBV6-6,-,TGTGCCAGCAGACCCGACGGGACGAGGTGGGAGACCCAGTACTTC,CASRPDGTRWETQYF
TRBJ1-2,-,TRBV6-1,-,TGTGCCAGCAGTGGCTATGGCTACACCTTC,CASSGYGYTF
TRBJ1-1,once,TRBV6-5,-,TGTGCCAGCAGTTGGGGAACTGAAGCTTTCTTT,CASSWGTEAFF
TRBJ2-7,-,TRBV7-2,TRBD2,TGTGCCAGCAGCTTAGCCGGACTAGTCTACGAGCAGTACTTC,CASSLAGLVYEQYF
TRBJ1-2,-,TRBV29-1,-,TGCAGCGTTTCAGAGCAGACAATCTATGGCTACACCTTC,CSVSEQTIYGYTF
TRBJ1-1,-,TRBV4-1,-,TGCGCCAGCAGCCGAACAGGGAGGTACACTGAAGCTTTCTTT,CASSRTGRYTEAFF
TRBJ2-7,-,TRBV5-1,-,TGCGCCAGCAGCTCGGCCCTCTACGAGCAGTACTTC,CASSSALYEQYF
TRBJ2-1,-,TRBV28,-,TGTGCCAGCAGTTTAGGAGATTCCAAGTTCAGTGAGCAGTTCTTC,CASSLGDSKFSEQFF